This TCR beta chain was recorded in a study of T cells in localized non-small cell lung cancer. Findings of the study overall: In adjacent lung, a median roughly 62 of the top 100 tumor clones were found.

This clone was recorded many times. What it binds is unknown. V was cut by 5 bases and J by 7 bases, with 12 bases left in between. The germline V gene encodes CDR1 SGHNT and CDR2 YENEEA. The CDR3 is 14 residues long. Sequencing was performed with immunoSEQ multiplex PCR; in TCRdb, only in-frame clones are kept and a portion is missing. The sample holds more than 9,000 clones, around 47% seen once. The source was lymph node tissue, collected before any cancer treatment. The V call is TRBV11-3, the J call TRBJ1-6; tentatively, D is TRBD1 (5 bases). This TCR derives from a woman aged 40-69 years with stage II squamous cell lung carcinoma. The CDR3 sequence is CASSPGATNSPLHF. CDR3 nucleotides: TGTGCCAGCAGCCCCGGGGCGACGAATTCACCCCTCCACTTT.